This TCR beta chain was captured by sequencing in a study of T-cell memory formation after mild COVID-19. 5'RACE, which relied on constant-segment primers, yielded TCR alpha and TCR beta cDNA libraries carrying sample barcodes and UMIs. TCRdb re-derived calls from the 5' RACE reads in MiXCR, one entry per CDR3 protein. The table lists 300,000 to 400,000 distinct CDR3 sequences, 25% to 30% of them singletons. Per the germline V gene, CDR1 is SGHRS and CDR2 is YFSETQ. Trimming pared 4 bases from V and 2 bases from J, leaving 11 bases between. This CDR3 contains 14 residues. The sequence derives from an adult woman who had mild COVID-19 (a few samples of this study predate the infection). Cell type and time point are not known. The chain uses TRBV5-1 and TRBJ2-3; the D is unclear. Source material: PBMCs or a T cell subset sorted from them (not recorded which). CDR3 nucleotides: TGCGCCAGCAGCGGGGTATGGTACACAGATACGCAGTATTTT. This gives the protein CASSGVWYTDTQYF.